This T cell receptor (beta chain) was sequenced for a study of blood T cell repertoires in COVID-19. Study-level information: COVID-19 samples collected from the United States, Italy and Spain covered acute and convalescent phases.

Participants, about 18 to 100 years old, spanned approximately 25 US areas. Clinical histories supplied by participants themselves formed the basis of cohort assignment. CDR3 length: 14 residues. Germline V gene sequence: CDR1 GTSNPN, CDR2 SVGIG (reference sequence). The V gene lost 4 bases and the J gene lost 4 bases, with 14 bases spanning the gap. Using immunoSEQ multiplex PCR, the repertoire was profiled, and TCRdb retains in-frame clones only, with some absent. The table lists more than 300,000 clones, 88% of them singletons, with roughly 1.2% in the top ten. The V gene is TRBV30, the J gene TRBJ2-1; no clear D. This sequence was found in a woman between 18 and 30 years old who had recovered from COVID-19. The sequenced material came from PBMCs or T cells enriched from blood (not recorded which). CDR3 residues: CAWNPPLVYNEQFF. DNA for the CDR3: TGTGCCTGGAACCCTCCCCTAGTTTACAATGAGCAGTTCTTC.